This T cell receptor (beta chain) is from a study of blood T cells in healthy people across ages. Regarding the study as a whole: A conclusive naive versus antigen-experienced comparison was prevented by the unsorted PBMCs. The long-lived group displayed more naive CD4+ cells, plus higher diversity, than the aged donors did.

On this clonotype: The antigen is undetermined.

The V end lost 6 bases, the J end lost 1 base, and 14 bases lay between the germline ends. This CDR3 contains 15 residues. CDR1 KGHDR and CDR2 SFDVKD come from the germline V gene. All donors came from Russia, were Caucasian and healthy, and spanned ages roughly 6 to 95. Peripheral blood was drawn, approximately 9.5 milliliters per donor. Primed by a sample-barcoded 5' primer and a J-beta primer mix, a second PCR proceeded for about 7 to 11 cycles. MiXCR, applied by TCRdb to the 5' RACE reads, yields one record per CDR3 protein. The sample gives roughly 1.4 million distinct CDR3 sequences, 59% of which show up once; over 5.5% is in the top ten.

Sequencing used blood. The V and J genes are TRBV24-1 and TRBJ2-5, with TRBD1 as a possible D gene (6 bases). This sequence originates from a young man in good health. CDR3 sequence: CATSPRGKGQETQYF. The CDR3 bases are TGTGCCACCAGTCCAAGGGGGAAGGGCCAAGAGACCCAGTACTTC.